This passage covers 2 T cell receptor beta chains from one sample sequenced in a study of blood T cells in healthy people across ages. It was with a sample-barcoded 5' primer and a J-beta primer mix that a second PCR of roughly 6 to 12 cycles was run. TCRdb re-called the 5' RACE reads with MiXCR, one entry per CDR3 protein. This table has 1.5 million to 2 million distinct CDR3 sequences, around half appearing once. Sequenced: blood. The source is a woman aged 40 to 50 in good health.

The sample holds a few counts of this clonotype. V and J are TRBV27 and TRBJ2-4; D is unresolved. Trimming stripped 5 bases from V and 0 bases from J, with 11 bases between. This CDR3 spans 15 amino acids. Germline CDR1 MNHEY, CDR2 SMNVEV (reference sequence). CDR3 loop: CASSPSVLAKNIQYF. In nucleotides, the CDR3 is TGTGCCAGCAGTCCCTCGGTCTTAGCCAAAAACATTCAGTACTTC.

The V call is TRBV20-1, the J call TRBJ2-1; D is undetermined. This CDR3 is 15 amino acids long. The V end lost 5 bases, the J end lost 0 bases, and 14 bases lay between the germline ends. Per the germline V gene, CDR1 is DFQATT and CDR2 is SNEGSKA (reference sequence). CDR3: CSADDFQSSYNEQFF. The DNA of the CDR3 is TGCAGTGCTGACGATTTTCAAAGCTCCTACAATGAGCAGTTCTTC.